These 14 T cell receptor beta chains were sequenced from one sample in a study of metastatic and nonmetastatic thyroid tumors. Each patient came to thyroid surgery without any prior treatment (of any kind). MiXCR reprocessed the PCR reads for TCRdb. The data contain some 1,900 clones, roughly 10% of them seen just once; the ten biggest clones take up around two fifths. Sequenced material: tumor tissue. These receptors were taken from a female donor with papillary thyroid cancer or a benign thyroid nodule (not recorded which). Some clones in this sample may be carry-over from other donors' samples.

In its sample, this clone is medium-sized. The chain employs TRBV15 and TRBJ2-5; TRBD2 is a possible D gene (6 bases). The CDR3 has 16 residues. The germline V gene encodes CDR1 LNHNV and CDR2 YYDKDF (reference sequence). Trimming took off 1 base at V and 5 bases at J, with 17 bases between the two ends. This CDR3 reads CATSRGPGEPKETQYF. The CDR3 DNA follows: TGTGCCACCAGCAGAGGCCCGGGGGAGCCGAAGGAGACCCAGTACTTC.

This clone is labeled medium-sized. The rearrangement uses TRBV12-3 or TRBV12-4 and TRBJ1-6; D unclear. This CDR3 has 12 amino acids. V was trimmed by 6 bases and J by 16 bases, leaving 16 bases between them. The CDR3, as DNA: TGTGCCAGCAGGCTCCAGGCTTCGAAACTCCACTTT. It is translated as CASRLQASKLHF.

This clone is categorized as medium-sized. CDR3 sequence (DNA): TGTGCCAGCAGACTTTCCCCCGGGGGAGGCCAAGAGACCCAGTACTTC. Amino acid sequence: CASRLSPGGGQETQYF. The genes are TRBV13 and TRBJ2-5; a weak D match, TRBD2 (6 bases). The ends were cut back, 6 bases at V and 1 base at J, with 18 bases in the middle. The CDR3 spans 16 residues. Germline CDR1 is PRHDT and CDR2 is FYEKMQ (reference sequence).

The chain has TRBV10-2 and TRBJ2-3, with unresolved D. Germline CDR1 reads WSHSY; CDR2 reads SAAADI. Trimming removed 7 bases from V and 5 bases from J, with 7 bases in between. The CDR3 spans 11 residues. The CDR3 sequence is CASTNIDTQYF. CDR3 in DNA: TGCGCCAGCACCAACATAGATACGCAGTATTTT.

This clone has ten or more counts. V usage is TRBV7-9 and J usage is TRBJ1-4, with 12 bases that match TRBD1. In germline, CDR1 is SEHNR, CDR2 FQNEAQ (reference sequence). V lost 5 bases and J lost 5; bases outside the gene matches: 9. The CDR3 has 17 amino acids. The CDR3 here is CASSPGTGGAGNEKLFF. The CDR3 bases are TGTGCCAGCAGCCCGGGGACAGGGGGCGCCGGGAATGAAAAACTGTTTTTT.

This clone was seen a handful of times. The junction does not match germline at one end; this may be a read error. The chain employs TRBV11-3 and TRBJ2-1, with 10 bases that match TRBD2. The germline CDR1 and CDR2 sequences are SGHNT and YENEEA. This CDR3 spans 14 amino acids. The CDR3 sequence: CASSRTSGDDEQFF. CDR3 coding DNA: TGTGCTAGCAGCCGCACTAGCGGGGACGATGAGCAGTTCTTT.

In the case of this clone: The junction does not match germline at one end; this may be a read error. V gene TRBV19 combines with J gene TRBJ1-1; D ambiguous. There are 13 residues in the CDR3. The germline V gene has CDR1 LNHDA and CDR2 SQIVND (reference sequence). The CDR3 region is CSSSIGVNTEAFF. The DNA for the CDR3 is TGTTCCAGTAGTATCGGGGTGAACACTGAAGCTTTCTTT.

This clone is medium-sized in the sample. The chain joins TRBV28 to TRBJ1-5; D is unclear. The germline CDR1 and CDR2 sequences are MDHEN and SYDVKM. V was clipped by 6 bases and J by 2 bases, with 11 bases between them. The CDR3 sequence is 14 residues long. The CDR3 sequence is CASSRASGNQPQHF. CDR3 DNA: TGTGCCAGCAGCAGAGCTTCCGGCAATCAGCCCCAGCATTTT.

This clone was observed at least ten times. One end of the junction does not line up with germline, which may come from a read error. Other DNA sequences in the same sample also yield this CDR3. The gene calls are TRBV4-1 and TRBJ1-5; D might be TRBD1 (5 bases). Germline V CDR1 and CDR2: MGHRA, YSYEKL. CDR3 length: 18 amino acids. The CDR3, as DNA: TGCGCCAGCAGCCAAGTACGGGCCCCAGGGATTCGGGATCAGCCCCAGCACTTT. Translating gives CASSQVRAPGIRDQPQHF.

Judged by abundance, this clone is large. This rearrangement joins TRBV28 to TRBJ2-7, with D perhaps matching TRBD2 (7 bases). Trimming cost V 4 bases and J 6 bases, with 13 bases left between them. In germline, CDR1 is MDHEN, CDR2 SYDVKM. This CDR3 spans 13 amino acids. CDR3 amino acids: CASSWVRGGEQYF. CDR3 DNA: TGTGCCAGCAGTTGGGTTAGGGGGGGCGAGCAGTACTTC.

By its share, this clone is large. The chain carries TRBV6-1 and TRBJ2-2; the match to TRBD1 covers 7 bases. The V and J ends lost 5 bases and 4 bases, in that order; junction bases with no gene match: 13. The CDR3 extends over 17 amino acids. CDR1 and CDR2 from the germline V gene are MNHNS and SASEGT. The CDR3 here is CASSPSATGAVTGELFF. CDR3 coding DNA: TGTGCCAGCAGTCCGTCGGCCACAGGGGCTGTCACCGGGGAGCTGTTTTTT.

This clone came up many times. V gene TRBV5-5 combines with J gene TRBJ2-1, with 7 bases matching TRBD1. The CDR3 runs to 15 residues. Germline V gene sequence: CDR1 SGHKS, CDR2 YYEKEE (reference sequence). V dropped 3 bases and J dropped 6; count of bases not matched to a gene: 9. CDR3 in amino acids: CASSSRQGFSNEQFF. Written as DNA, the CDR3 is TGTGCCAGCAGCTCACGACAGGGTTTTTCCAATGAGCAGTTCTTC.

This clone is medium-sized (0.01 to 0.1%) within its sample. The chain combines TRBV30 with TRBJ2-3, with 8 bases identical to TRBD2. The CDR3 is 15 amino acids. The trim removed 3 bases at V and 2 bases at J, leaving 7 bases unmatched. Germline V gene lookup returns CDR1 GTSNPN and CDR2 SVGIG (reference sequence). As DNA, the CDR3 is TGTGCCTGGAGGAAAGAGCGGGAGTTCACAGATACGCAGTATTTT. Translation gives CAWRKEREFTDTQYF.

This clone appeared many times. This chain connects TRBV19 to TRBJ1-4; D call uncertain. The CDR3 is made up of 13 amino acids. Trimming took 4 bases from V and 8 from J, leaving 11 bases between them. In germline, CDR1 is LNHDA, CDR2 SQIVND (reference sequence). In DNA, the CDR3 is TGTGCCAGTAGTACAACACCGTGGGAAAAACTGTTTTTT. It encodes CASSTTPWEKLFF.